This T cell receptor (beta chain) was recovered during a study of vaccination and CD4 T cells after COVID-19. Study-level background: Nasal swab PCR showed SARS-CoV-2 in convalescent patients, roughly ten with mild and one with severe disease.

Treatment here: roughly nine-day PBMC culture with coronavirus spike peptide pools or control peptides (ViraFEST assay). Oncomine TCR Beta short-read sequencing was applied to DNA from cultured CD4+ T cells. Scientists extracted genomic DNA from CD4+ T cells grown in culture. TCRdb ran MiXCR on the PCR reads and lists one entry per CDR3 protein. The sample lists about 6,500 distinct CDR3 sequences; roughly 18% were seen once. This CDR3 contains 14 residues. After removal of 5 bases from V and 2 bases from J, the junction contained 4 bases not matched to a gene. The germline gives CDR1 SGHTA, CDR2 FQGNSA. This clonotype appeared a few times. The antigen remains unidentified.

The specimen was CD4+ T cells from blood, cultured in vitro. The TCR sequence derives from a human donor who had recovered from COVID-19. V usage is TRBV7-2 and J usage is TRBJ2-5, with 8 bases identical to TRBD2. The CDR3 sequence is CASSLSGVQETQYF. The CDR3 nucleotides are TGTGCCAGCAGCCTTAGCGGGGTACAAGAGACCCAGTACTTC.